Here is one TCR beta chain with its context. Profiling relied on immunoSEQ multiplex PCR, and the TCRdb table lists in-frame clones only, not all of them. This sample has about 220,000 clones; over 65% occur once, and the top ten carry 3% to 4%. Germline-derived CDR1 and CDR2 are KGHSH and LQKENI. The trim removed 0 bases at V and 0 bases at J, leaving 11 bases unmatched. The CDR3 has 20 amino acids. The data originate from a study of blood T cell repertoires in COVID-19. Looking at the study overall: From the United States, Italy and Spain came samples of acute and convalescent COVID-19.

Participants, about 18 to 90 years old, spanned approximately 25 US areas. Donors in Cohort 3 who had recovered were those with two negative PCRs, healthcare professional clearance, or resolution of their symptoms. The TCR originated in an older woman who had recovered from COVID-19. The sequenced material came from PBMCs or T cells enriched from blood (not recorded which). This chain uses TRBV18 with TRBJ1-4; 9 positions match TRBD1. The CDR3 loop is CASSPPGTGGLHATNEKLFF. As DNA, the CDR3 is TGTGCCAGCTCACCACCAGGAACAGGGGGCCTCCATGCAACTAATGAAAAACTGTTTTTT.